The 32 T cell receptor beta chains reported below all come from one sample, sequenced in a study of early T cells in non-severe SARS-CoV-2 infection. TCRdb reprocessed the 5' RACE reads via MiXCR and lists one record per CDR3 protein. The repertoire has fewer than 100,000 distinct CDR3 sequences, roughly a sixth of them found once; the top ten carry 2.9%. The sequenced material came from whole blood. These receptors all come from an adult who was a healthcare worker with PCR-confirmed SARS-CoV-2 infection or an uninfected control (not recorded which).

This clonotype has just a few counts. The chain's CDR3 is CSVDSAGGSNEKLFF. The CDR3 DNA reads TGCAGCGTTGATAGCGCAGGGGGCTCTAATGAAAAACTGTTTTTT. This chain uses TRBV29-1 with TRBJ1-4; TRBD1 aligns across 8 bases. V trimming: 3 bases; J trimming: 3 bases; junction bases outside the gene matches: 6. The V gene's germline CDR1 is SQVTM and CDR2 ANQGSEA. The CDR3 is made up of 15 amino acids.

In the case of this clonotype: A clone one base away is much larger, so this may be a read error. The chain carries TRBV27 and TRBJ1-5; a possible D gene is TRBD1 (6 bases). The CDR3 is made up of 16 amino acids. Germline CDR1 and CDR2: MNHEY and SMNVEV (reference sequence). Trimming took 6 bases from V and 8 from J, leaving 23 bases between them. This CDR3 reads CASRPDLQGVREPQHF. In DNA, the CDR3 is TGTGCCAGCAGACCCGACCTACAGGGCGTGAGAGAGCCCCAGCATTTT.

This clonotype has just a few counts. This chain connects TRBV20-1 to TRBJ2-1; 8 nucleotides align to TRBD2. Unmatched junction bases numbered 19, after V lost 6 bases and J lost 12 bases. Germline V CDR1 and CDR2: DFQATT, SNEGSKA (reference sequence). The CDR3 length is 15 residues. The CDR3 here is CSAAQLAAARMGQFF. CDR3 DNA: TGCAGTGCCGCCCAACTAGCGGCAGCCCGCATGGGGCAGTTCTTC.

This rearrangement joins TRBV28 to TRBJ2-1; 8 nucleotides agree with TRBD2. Germline V gene sequence: CDR1 MDHEN, CDR2 SYDVKM. The V gene end was trimmed by 2 bases and the J gene end by 5 bases; junction bases not matched to a gene: 5. The CDR3 has 15 residues. CDR3 in amino acids: CASSLAGGPHNEQFF. CDR3 in DNA: TGTGCCAGCAGTTTAGCGGGGGGCCCCCACAATGAGCAGTTCTTC.

The genes are TRBV2 and TRBJ2-3, with D perhaps being TRBD1 or TRBD2 (5 bases each). Germline V CDR1 and CDR2: SNHLY, FYNNEI. The V end was cut by 4 bases, the J end by 2 bases, with 7 bases between. The CDR3 loop spans 13 amino acids. CDR3 in amino acids: CASSGDLTDTQYF. DNA for the CDR3: TGTGCCAGCAGTGGGGACCTCACAGATACGCAGTATTTT.

This clonotype is medium-sized (0.01 to 0.1%) within its sample. J is TRBJ2-7 and V is TRBV7-6; no definite D call. The CDR3 runs 13 residues. Trimming stripped 3 bases from V and 0 bases from J, with 6 bases between. CDR1 SGHVS and CDR2 FNYEAQ come from the germline V gene. CDR3 protein: CASSLASSYEQYF. The CDR3 DNA reads as TGTGCCAGCAGCTTGGCCAGCTCCTACGAGCAGTACTTC.

The chain is built from TRBV25-1 and TRBJ1-6; 7 bases line up with TRBD1. Germline V gene lookup returns CDR1 MGHDK and CDR2 SYGVNS. After removal of 3 bases from V and 7 bases from J, the junction contained 6 bases not matched to a gene. There are 15 residues in the CDR3. CDR3 in DNA: TGTGCCAGCAGTGAGCTGACAGGGTGGAATTCACCCCTCCACTTT. This gives the protein CASSELTGWNSPLHF.

This clonotype has only a few counts. The J gene is TRBJ1-6, the V gene TRBV20-1, with unresolved D. V lost 4 bases and J lost 9, with 16 bases in between. Germline values: CDR1 DFQATT, CDR2 SNEGSKA (reference sequence). CDR3 length: 14 residues. The CDR3 spells CSANPLRVSSPLHF. DNA of the CDR3: TGCAGTGCTAACCCCTTGAGGGTTAGTTCACCCCTCCACTTT.

In its sample, this clonotype was seen a few times. The chain has TRBV4-2 and TRBJ2-7; a possible D gene is TRBD2 (6 bases). The CDR3 has 15 amino acids. The V end lost 2 bases, the J end lost 1 base, and 12 bases lay between the germline ends. Germline assignment: CDR1 LGHNA and CDR2 YNFKEQ. The CDR3 sequence: CASSQPGLGSYEQYF. The CDR3 region has the DNA TGTGCCAGCAGCCAACCGGGACTCGGATCCTACGAGCAGTACTTC.

This clonotype has ten or more counts. The chain couples TRBV24-1 to TRBJ2-1; D remains unclear. There are 17 residues in the CDR3. Germline V gene data show CDR1 as KGHDR and CDR2 as SFDVKD. Trimming left V 5 bases short and J 4 bases short, with 20 bases between. DNA of the CDR3: TGTGCCACCAGTGCTGGGGTGAAGGTCTTGGCTTACAATGAGCAGTTCTTC. This translates into CATSAGVKVLAYNEQFF.

This clonotype appeared a single time. V is TRBV12-3 or TRBV12-4 and J is TRBJ2-7, with D perhaps given as TRBD1 or TRBD2 (5 bases each). V was clipped by 0 bases and J by 7 bases, with 13 bases between them. CDR3 length equals 14 residues. Here the CDR3 reads CASSLAGRTGEQYF. CDR3 in DNA: TGTGCCAGCAGTTTAGCGGGACGCACGGGAGAGCAGTACTTC.

This chain joins TRBV25-1 and TRBJ2-6; 11 bases fit TRBD2. Germline V gene sequence: CDR1 MGHDK, CDR2 SYGVNS. The CDR3 length is 17 residues. The ends lost 1 base at V and 2 bases at J; junction bases unmatched: 1. The CDR3 is CASSEWGLAAGANVLTF. The CDR3, as DNA: TGTGCCAGCAGTGAATGGGGACTAGCGGCTGGGGCCAACGTCCTGACTTTC.

The J gene is TRBJ2-7, the V gene TRBV10-3, with 9 nucleotides matching TRBD1. With V trimmed by 10 bases and J by 6 bases, 16 bases remained unmatched. The CDR3 sequence is 15 residues long. Germline lookup yields CDR1 ENHRY and CDR2 SYGVKD. The CDR3 DNA is TGTGCCAATGCAAGAACCGGGACAGGGATACTCGAGCAGTACTTC. The encoded protein is CANARTGTGILEQYF.

This clonotype was observed a handful of times. This chain uses TRBV14 with TRBJ1-1; a possible D gene is TRBD1 (6 bases). CDR3 size: 16 residues. CDR1 is SGHDN and CDR2 is FVKESK in the germline V gene. V gave up 4 bases and J gave up 5 bases, with 20 bases separating them. CDR3 region: CASSLGTTPGKTEAFF. Written as DNA, the CDR3 is TGTGCCAGCAGCCTCGGGACAACCCCCGGGAAAACTGAAGCTTTCTTT. The full variable domain, in which reference TRBV14 and TRBJ1-1 provide the parts outside the CDR3, is EAGVTQFPSHSVIEKGQTVTLRCDPISGHDNLYWYRRVMGKEIKFLLHFVKESKQDESGMPNNRFLAERTGGTYSTLKVQPAELEDSGVYFCASSLGTTPGKTEAFFGQGTRLTVV.

Ten or more counts support this clonotype. The chain recombines TRBV12-3 or TRBV12-4 with TRBJ2-1, with TRBD2 matching over 7 bases. This CDR3 has 15 residues. The J segment lost 0 bases and the V segment lost 5 bases, leaving 4 bases of the junction unmatched. The CDR3 loop is CASSPAGSSYNEQFF. The CDR3 region has the DNA TGTGCCAGCAGTCCAGCGGGAAGCTCCTACAATGAGCAGTTCTTC.

This chain links TRBV27 with TRBJ2-3; no definite D call. The germline V and J ends were trimmed by 5 bases and 4 bases, with 10 bases remaining between them. Germline V gene data show CDR1 as MNHEY and CDR2 as SMNVEV (reference sequence). The CDR3 extends over 13 amino acids. CDR3 DNA: TGTGCCAGCAGTCTCAGTACGGCAGATACGCAGTATTTT. Its protein product is CASSLSTADTQYF.

V gene TRBV7-9 combines with J gene TRBJ2-7, with a tentative D call TRBD1 (8 bases). Trimming took off 3 bases at V and 6 bases at J, with 21 bases between the two ends. The germline V gene has CDR1 SEHNR and CDR2 FQNEAQ (reference sequence). This CDR3 contains 16 residues. As DNA, the CDR3 is TGTGCCAGCAGCTTCACCCGGGCGACAGGGGAGGGCGAGCAGTACTTC. Its protein product is CASSFTRATGEGEQYF.

J is TRBJ1-1 and V is TRBV3-1; D is uncertain. Germline V gene data show CDR1 as LGHDT and CDR2 as YNNKEL (reference sequence). The V end lost 1 base, the J end lost 5 bases, and 11 bases lay between the germline ends. The CDR3 contains 14 residues. The CDR3 here is CASSQADSYTEAFF. CDR3 DNA: TGTGCCAGCAGCCAAGCCGATTCATATACTGAAGCTTTCTTT.

The genes are TRBV30 and TRBJ2-4; D unclear. V gave up 0 bases and J gave up 3 bases, with 9 bases separating them. The CDR3 is 14 residues long. Germline CDR1 and CDR2: GTSNPN and SVGIG (reference sequence). The CDR3 region is CAWSVTRLKNIQYF. Written as DNA, the CDR3 is TGTGCCTGGAGTGTAACCAGGCTCAAAAACATTCAGTACTTC.

In this sample, this clonotype turned up a few times. The chain combines TRBV7-9 with TRBJ2-7; 10 positions agree with TRBD2. In germline, CDR1 is SEHNR, CDR2 FQNEAQ (reference sequence). The CDR3 sequence is 15 residues long. Trimming at V came to 5 bases and at J to 6 bases, leaving 10 bases not matched to a gene. CDR3 region: CASSPGGLAGAEQYF. CDR3 coding DNA: TGTGCCAGCAGCCCCGGAGGGCTAGCGGGAGCCGAGCAGTACTTC. Variable domain in full (rest from reference TRBV7-9 and TRBJ2-7): DTGVSQNPRHKITKRGQNVTFRCDPISEHNRLYWYRQTLGQGPEFLTYFQNEAQLEKSRLLSDRFSAERPKGSFSTLEIQRTEQGDSAMYLCASSPGGLAGAEQYFGPGTRLTVT.

This clonotype showed up just a few times. The chain joins TRBV20-1 to TRBJ2-3; D may be TRBD2 (6 bases). The CDR3 extends over 10 amino acids. Germline V CDR1 and CDR2: DFQATT, SNEGSKA (reference sequence). The CDR3 DNA follows: TGCACTGCGGGGATAGATACGCAGTATTTT. Its translation is CTAGIDTQYF.

The chain links TRBV20-1 to TRBJ1-1; D might be TRBD1 (5 bases). This CDR3 is built from 13 residues. The V gene lost 3 bases and the J gene lost 4 bases, with 12 bases spanning the gap. Germline V lookup: CDR1 DFQATT, CDR2 SNEGSKA (reference sequence). The CDR3 reads CSARGTRGTEAFF. CDR3 coding DNA: TGCAGTGCTAGGGGGACCCGCGGCACTGAAGCTTTCTTT.

The V and J genes are TRBV29-1 and TRBJ2-1; 7 bases are shared with TRBD1. Germline V gives CDR1 SQVTM, CDR2 ANQGSEA. The CDR3 is 13 amino acids. Trimming at V came to 5 bases and at J to 4 bases, leaving 5 bases not matched to a gene. CDR3 in amino acids: CSVRGTAYNEQFF. CDR3 sequence (DNA): TGCAGCGTTCGTGGGACAGCTTACAATGAGCAGTTCTTC.

This chain uses TRBV7-2 with TRBJ2-5, with TRBD2 matching over 14 bases. Per germline, CDR1 SGHTA and CDR2 FQGNSA. The CDR3 extends over 19 amino acids. V lost 4 bases to trimming and J lost 3 bases; unmatched junction nucleotides: 13. CDR3: CASSYLITSGLAGEETQYF. CDR3 bases: TGTGCCAGCAGCTACCTCATCACATCGGGACTAGCGGGGGAAGAGACCCAGTACTTC.

The table lists this clonotype with a few counts. The CDR3 coding sequence is TGTGCCAGCAGCCCCCGGGACAGCGATGAGCAGTTCTTC. It yields the protein CASSPRDSDEQFF. This chain joins TRBV3-1 and TRBJ2-1; 7 bases match TRBD1. Looked up from germline, CDR1 is LGHDT and CDR2 is YNNKEL (reference sequence). This CDR3 is built from 13 residues. V was pared by 4 bases and J by 8 bases, with 5 bases of the junction left unmatched.

This clonotype was detected a few times. The chain has TRBV29-1 and TRBJ1-4; D is unresolved. In germline, CDR1 is SQVTM, CDR2 ANQGSEA. The CDR3 runs 11 residues. V was cut by 7 bases and J by 7 bases, with 10 bases left in between. CDR3 nucleotide sequence: TGCAGCGCTGGGAGGAGTGAAAAACTGTTTTTT. Translating gives CSAGRSEKLFF.

This clonotype has more than one count but fewer than ten. J is TRBJ1-5 and V is TRBV6-5; possible D gene TRBD1, 5 bases. In germline, CDR1 is MNHEY, CDR2 SVGAGI. There are 16 residues in the CDR3. The germline V and J ends were trimmed by 6 bases and 0 bases, with 15 bases remaining between them. Written as DNA, the CDR3 is TGTGCCAGCAGCTTATACGGGACGGCTAGCAATCAGCCCCAGCATTTT. Translated, it gives CASSLYGTASNQPQHF.

The chain combines TRBV29-1 with TRBJ2-1; 10 bases match TRBD1. Looked up from germline, CDR1 is SQVTM and CDR2 is ANQGSEA. V shed 3 bases, J shed 12 bases, and the junction held 8 bases outside the gene matches. This CDR3 has 13 amino acids. This chain's CDR3 is CSVEGQGTMRQFF. The CDR3 region has the DNA TGCAGCGTTGAGGGACAGGGGACAATGAGGCAGTTCTTC.

For this clonotype: Here the CDR3 omits its conserved ending phenylalanine or tryptophan, so a read error is the likely source. The rearrangement uses TRBV9 and TRBJ1-2; 7 bases map to TRBD1. The germline gives CDR1 SGDLS, CDR2 YYNGEE. The CDR3 has 14 residues. V was pared by 3 bases and J by 3 bases, with 5 bases of the junction left unmatched. For the CDR3, the DNA is TGTGCCAGCAGCGCGGGACAGAGGGACTATGGCTACACCCTC. Protein sequence: CASSAGQRDYGYTL.

This clonotype was recorded many times. The chain links TRBV18 to TRBJ2-7, with D perhaps being TRBD1 or TRBD2 (5 bases each). The germline V gene encodes CDR1 KGHSH and CDR2 LQKENI. There are 15 residues in the CDR3. V lost 3 bases and J lost 0, with 12 bases in between. This chain's CDR3 is CASSPKRGSSYEQYF. Here the CDR3 DNA reads TGTGCCAGCTCACCTAAACGGGGCTCCTCCTACGAGCAGTACTTC.

The table lists this clonotype with a few counts. The chain employs TRBV7-9 and TRBJ1-4; no clear D. V was shortened by 3 bases and J by 0 bases, with 2 bases between the two germline ends. The CDR3 sequence is 13 residues long. The V gene's germline CDR1 is SEHNR and CDR2 FQNEAQ (reference sequence). In DNA, the CDR3 is TGTGCCAGCAGCTTTACAACTAATGAAAAACTGTTTTTT. Translation gives CASSFTTNEKLFF.

This clonotype was recorded a few times. The V and J genes are TRBV18 and TRBJ1-1, with D possibly TRBD1 on 6 matching bases. Germline-derived CDR1 and CDR2 are KGHSH and LQKENI. The ends were cut back, 2 bases at V and 11 bases at J, with 15 bases in the middle. This CDR3 has 13 residues. For the CDR3, the DNA is TGTGCCAGCTCACCAGGGAGTCAGGGGAGGGCTTTCTTT. Encoded protein: CASSPGSQGRAFF.